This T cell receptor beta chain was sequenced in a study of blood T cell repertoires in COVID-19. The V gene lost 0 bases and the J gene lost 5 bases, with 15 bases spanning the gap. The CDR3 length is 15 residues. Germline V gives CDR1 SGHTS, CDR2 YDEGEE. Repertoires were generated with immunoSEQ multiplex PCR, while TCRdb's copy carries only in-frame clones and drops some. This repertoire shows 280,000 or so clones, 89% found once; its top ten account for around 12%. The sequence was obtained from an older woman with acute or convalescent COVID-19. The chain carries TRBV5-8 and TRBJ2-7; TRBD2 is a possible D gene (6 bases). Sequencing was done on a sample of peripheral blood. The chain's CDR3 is CASSLAGLPRDEQYF. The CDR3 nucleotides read TGTGCCAGCAGCTTGGCGGGACTGCCCCGAGACGAGCAGTACTTC.